One and the same sample provided the 5 T cell receptor beta chains below, sequenced in a study of cytomegalovirus exposure and HLA in healthy donors. PCR employed 60 Vbeta and 13 Jbeta primers. Some clones are missing from TCRdb's copy, which holds only in-frame ones; the method was immunoSEQ multiplex PCR. This table holds under 250,000 clones, 60% to 80% found once. Specimen: PBMCs. The source is a male donor in good health and CMV-seronegative.

V gene TRBV7-6 combines with J gene TRBJ2-3, with D possibly being TRBD2 (6 bases). Trimming removed 5 bases from V and 6 bases from J, with 12 bases in between. Germline V gene lookup returns CDR1 SGHVS and CDR2 FNYEAQ. This CDR3 is 13 amino acids long. CDR3 in amino acids: CASSLAGWDTQYF. CDR3 DNA: TGTGCCAGCAGCCTGGCGGGGTGGGATACGCAGTATTTT.

This sequence joins TRBV29-1 and TRBJ2-5, with unresolved D. Per the germline V gene, CDR1 is SQVTM and CDR2 is ANQGSEA. This CDR3 comprises 11 residues. Trimming pared 4 bases from V and 7 bases from J, leaving 10 bases between. CDR3 in DNA: TGCAGCGTTGTAACAGCTGGGACCCAGTACTTC. It yields the protein CSVVTAGTQYF.

The chain has TRBV12-5 and TRBJ2-1; the match to TRBD2 covers 8 bases. This CDR3 has 16 amino acids. V shed 2 bases, J shed 8 bases, and the junction held 11 bases outside the gene matches. In germline, CDR1 is LGHNT, CDR2 FRNRAP. The CDR3 reads CASGLSTGLAVYEQFF. The CDR3 DNA is TGTGCTAGTGGTTTGTCAACCGGACTAGCTGTATATGAGCAGTTCTTC.

V usage is TRBV5-4 and J usage is TRBJ1-1, with 11 bases lining up with TRBD1. V dropped 1 base and J dropped 5; count of bases not matched to a gene: 4. This CDR3 region has 15 residues. Germline V gives CDR1 SGHNT, CDR2 YYREEE (reference sequence). The CDR3 reads CASSLPGQGETEAFF. As DNA, the CDR3 is TGTGCCAGCAGCTTGCCGGGACAGGGGGAGACTGAAGCTTTCTTT. Together with reference TRBV5-4 and TRBJ1-1, the CDR3 gives the full variable domain: ETGVTQSPTHLIKTRGQQVTLRCSSQSGHNTVSWYQQALGQGPQFIFQYYREEENGRGNFPPRFSGLQFPNYSSELNVNALELDDSALYLCASSLPGQGETEAFFGQGTRLTVV.

The rearrangement joins TRBV6-6 to TRBJ2-7, with D perhaps matching TRBD1 (6 bases). V gave up 7 bases and J gave up 2 bases, with 18 bases separating them. The CDR3 has 15 residues. CDR1 is MNHNY, CDR2 SVGAGI, per germline (reference sequence). The DNA of the CDR3 is TGTGCCAGCACCTACGGCAGGGGAAGGGCCTACGAGCAGTACTTC. Protein product: CASTYGRGRAYEQYF.